Listed below are T cell receptor beta chains from one sample, sequenced in a study of regulatory T cells in long-lasting Graves disease. MiXCR, run by TCRdb on the multiplex PCR reads, gives a single entry per CDR3 protein. The sample includes approximately 470,000 distinct CDR3 sequences, 20% to 25% of them seen just once. This specimen was peripheral blood mononuclear cells (PBMCs), taken when the disease was refractory, from a patient treated with antithyroid drugs. These receptors all stem from a female donor with Graves disease. Both conserved end residues are part of each CDR3. The D gene is left open where the match is weak. Only part of the rows carry a size: once, few, many, or a class if the clone is expanded.

abundance	v_gene	d_gene	j_gene	CDR3aa	CDR3nt
-	TRBV6-2/TRBV6-3	-	TRBJ1-5	CASIGGGGHQPQHF	TGTGCCAGCATAGGAGGGGGGGGCCATCAGCCCCAGCATTTT
-	TRBV20-1	TRBD1	TRBJ2-7	CSARDGQGIYEQYF	TGCAGTGCTAGAGATGGACAGGGAATATACGAGCAGTACTTC
-	TRBV6-1	TRBD2	TRBJ2-1	CASSGGGLLNEQFF	TGTGCCAGCAGTGGGGGAGGGCTCCTCAATGAGCAGTTCTTC
many	TRBV20-1	-	TRBJ2-5	CSASSEPETQYF	TGCAGTGCTAGCTCGGAGCCGGAGACCCAGTACTTC
many	TRBV18	-	TRBJ1-1	CASSPTIGNTEAFF	TGTGCCAGCTCACCAACCATCGGGAACACTGAAGCTTTCTTT
few	TRBV20-1	TRBD2	TRBJ2-5	CSARGDGRETQYF	TGCAGTGCTAGAGGGGACGGGAGGGAGACCCAGTACTTC
few	TRBV18	TRBD2	TRBJ2-7	CASSPPRGGPYEQYF	TGTGCCAGCTCACCTCCCCGGGGGGGGCCCTACGAGCAGTACTTC
few	TRBV27	TRBD1	TRBJ1-2	CASSTGTETISNYGYTF	TGTGCCAGCAGTACCGGGACAGAGACCATATCTAACTATGGCTACACCTTC
few	TRBV5-4	-	TRBJ2-5	CASSLSILQETQYF	TGTGCCAGCAGCTTGTCAATACTCCAAGAGACCCAGTACTTC
few	TRBV3-1	TRBD1	TRBJ2-2	CASSPGGWGELFF	TGTGCCAGCAGCCCAGGGGGTTGGGGGGAGCTGTTTTTT
many	TRBV5-5	-	TRBJ1-5	CASHGGARQPQHF	TGTGCCAGTCATGGGGGGGCTCGCCAGCCCCAGCATTTT
few	TRBV20-1	-	TRBJ2-7	CSTSTGYEQYF	TGCAGTACATCCACAGGGTACGAGCAGTACTTC
many	TRBV7-6	-	TRBJ2-7	CASSRWRDEQYF	TGTGCCAGCAGCAGATGGCGAGACGAGCAGTACTTC
few	TRBV11-3	TRBD2	TRBJ2-2	CASSGGTSGKSNTGELFF	TGTGCCAGCAGCGGGGGGACTAGCGGTAAATCGAACACCGGGGAGCTGTTTTTT
many	TRBV6-1	TRBD2	TRBJ2-7	CASTGLAGGMGEQYF	TGTGCCAGCACGGGACTAGCGGGAGGGATGGGCGAGCAGTACTTC
many	TRBV7-2	TRBD2	TRBJ2-7	CASRYPGLHKSGEQYF	TGTGCCAGCAGATATCCGGGACTACACAAGTCTGGGGAGCAGTACTTC